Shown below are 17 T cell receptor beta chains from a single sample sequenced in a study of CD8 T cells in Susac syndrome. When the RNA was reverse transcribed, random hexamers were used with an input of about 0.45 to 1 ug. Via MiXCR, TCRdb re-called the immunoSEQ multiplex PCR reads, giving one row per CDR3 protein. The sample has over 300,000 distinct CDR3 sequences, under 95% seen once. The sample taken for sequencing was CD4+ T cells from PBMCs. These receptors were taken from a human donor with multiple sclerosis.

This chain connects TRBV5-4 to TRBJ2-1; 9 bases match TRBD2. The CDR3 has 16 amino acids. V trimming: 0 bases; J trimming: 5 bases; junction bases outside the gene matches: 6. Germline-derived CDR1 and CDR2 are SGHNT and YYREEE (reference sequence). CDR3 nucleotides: TGTGCCAGCAGCTTGGCAAGACTAGCGGCGAACAATGAGCAGTTCTTC. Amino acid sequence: CASSLARLAANNEQFF.

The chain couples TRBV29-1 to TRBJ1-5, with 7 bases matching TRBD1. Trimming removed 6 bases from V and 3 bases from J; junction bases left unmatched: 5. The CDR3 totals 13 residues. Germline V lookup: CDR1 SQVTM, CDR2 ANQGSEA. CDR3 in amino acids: CSVSQGSNQPQHF. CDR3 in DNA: TGCAGCGTCTCACAGGGGTCCAATCAGCCCCAGCATTTT.

DNA for the CDR3: TGTGCCAGCAGTTTAGGAGCTAACGGGGAGCTGTTTTTT. Its protein is CASSLGANGELFF. The chain couples TRBV12-3 or TRBV12-4 to TRBJ2-2; D remains unclear. The length of the CDR3 is 13 residues. V lost 1 base and J 7 bases, leaving 7 bases between the germline ends.

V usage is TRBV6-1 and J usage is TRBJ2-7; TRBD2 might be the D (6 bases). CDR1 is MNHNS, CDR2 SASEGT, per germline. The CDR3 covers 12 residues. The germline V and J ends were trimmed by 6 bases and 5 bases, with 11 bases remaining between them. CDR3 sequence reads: CASRRPGDEQYF. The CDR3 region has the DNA TGTGCCAGCAGACGACCGGGGGACGAGCAGTACTTC.

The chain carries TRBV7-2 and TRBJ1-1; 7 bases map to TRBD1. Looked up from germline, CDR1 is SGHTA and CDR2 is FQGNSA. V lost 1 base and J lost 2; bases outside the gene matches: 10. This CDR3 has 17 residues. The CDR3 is CASSLGDRTTTNTEAFF. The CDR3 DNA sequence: TGTGCCAGCAGCTTAGGGGACAGAACGACCACAAACACTGAAGCTTTCTTT.

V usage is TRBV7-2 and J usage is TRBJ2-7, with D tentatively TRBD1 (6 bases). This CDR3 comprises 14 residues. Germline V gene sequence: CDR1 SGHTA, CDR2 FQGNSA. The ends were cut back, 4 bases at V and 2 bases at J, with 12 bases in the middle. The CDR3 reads CASSSDRTAYEQYF. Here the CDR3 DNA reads TGTGCCAGCAGCTCCGACAGGACAGCCTACGAGCAGTACTTC.

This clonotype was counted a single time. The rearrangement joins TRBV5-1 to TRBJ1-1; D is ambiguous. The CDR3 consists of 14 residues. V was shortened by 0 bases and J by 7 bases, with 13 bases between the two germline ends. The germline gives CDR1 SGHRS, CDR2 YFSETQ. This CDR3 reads CASSLEGVLGEAFF. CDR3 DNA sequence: TGCGCCAGCAGCTTGGAGGGTGTACTAGGTGAAGCTTTCTTT.

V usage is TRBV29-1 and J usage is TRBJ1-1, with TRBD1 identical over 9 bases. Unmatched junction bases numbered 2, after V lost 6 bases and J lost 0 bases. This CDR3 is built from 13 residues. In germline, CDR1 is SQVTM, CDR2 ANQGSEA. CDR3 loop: CSVGDRVNTEAFF. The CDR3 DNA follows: TGCAGCGTCGGGGACAGGGTGAACACTGAAGCTTTCTTT.

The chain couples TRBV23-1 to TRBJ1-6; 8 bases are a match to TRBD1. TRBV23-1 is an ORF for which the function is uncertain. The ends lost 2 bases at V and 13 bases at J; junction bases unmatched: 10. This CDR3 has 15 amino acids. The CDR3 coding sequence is TGCGCCAGCAGTCAACCGGGACAGGAATATCTTCCCCTCCACTTT. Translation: CASSQPGQEYLPLHF.

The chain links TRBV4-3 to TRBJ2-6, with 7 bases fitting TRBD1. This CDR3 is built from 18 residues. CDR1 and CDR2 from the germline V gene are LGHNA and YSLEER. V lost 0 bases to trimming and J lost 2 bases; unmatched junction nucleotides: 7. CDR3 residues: CASSQESVTGTGANVLTF. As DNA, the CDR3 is TGCGCCAGCAGCCAAGAGTCCGTGACAGGGACTGGGGCCAACGTCCTGACTTTC.

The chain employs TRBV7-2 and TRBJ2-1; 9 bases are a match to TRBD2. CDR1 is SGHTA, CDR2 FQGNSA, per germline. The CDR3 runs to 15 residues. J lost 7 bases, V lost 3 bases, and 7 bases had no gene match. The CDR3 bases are TGTGCCAGCAGCTTCGCGGGAGGGAGAGGAAATGAGCAGTTCTTC. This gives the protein CASSFAGGRGNEQFF. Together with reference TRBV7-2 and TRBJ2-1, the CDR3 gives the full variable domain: GAGVSQSPSNKVTEKGKDVELRCDPISGHTALYWYRQSLGQGLEFLIYFQGNSAPDKSGLPSDRFSAERTGGSVSTLTIQRTQQEDSAVYLCASSFAGGRGNEQFFGPGTRLTVL.

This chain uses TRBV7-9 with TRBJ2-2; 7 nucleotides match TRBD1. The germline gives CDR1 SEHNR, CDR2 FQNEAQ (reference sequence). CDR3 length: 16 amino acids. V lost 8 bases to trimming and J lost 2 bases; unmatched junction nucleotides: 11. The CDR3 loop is CASRPTGTVNTGELFF. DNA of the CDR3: TGTGCCAGCCGACCAACAGGGACAGTCAACACCGGGGAGCTGTTTTTT.

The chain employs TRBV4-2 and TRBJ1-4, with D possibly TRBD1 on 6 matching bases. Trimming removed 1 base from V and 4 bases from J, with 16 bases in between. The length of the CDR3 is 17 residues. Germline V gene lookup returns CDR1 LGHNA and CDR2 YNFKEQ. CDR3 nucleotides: TGTGCCAGCAGCCAAGTCGGGGGGCGCGGGGATAATGAAAAACTGTTTTTT. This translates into CASSQVGGRGDNEKLFF.

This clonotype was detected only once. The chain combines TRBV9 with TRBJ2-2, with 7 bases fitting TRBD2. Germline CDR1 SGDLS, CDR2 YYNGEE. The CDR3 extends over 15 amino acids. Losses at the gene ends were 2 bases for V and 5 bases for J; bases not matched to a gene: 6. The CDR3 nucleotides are TGTGCCAGCAGCGTCCGGGAGGAGAGGACCGGGGAGCTGTTTTTT. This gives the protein CASSVREERTGELFF.

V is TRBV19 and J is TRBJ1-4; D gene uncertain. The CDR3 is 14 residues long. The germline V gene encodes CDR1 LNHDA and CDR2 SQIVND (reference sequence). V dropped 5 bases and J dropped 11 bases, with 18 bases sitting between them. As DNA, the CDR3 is TGTGCCAGTAGTCCCTTAGGAAGGACTTTGAAACTGTTTTTT. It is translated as CASSPLGRTLKLFF.

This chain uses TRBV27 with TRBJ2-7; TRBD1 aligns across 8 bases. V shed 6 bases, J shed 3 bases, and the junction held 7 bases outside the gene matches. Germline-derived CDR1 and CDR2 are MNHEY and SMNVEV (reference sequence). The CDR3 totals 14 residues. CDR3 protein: CASSFQGAHYEQYF. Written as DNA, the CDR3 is TGTGCCAGCAGCTTTCAGGGGGCCCACTACGAGCAGTACTTC.

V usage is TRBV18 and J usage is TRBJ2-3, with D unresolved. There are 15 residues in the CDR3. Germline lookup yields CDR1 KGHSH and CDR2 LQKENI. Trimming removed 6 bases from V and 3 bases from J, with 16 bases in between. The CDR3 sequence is CASSVSPALTDTQYF. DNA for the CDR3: TGTGCCAGCTCCGTGTCGCCAGCGCTGACAGATACGCAGTATTTT.